This T cell receptor (beta chain) stems from a study of spatial heterogeneity in lung cancer. As for the study in general: The average count in raw reads for each unique TCR and UMI combination exceeded eight appearances. Study-level results: Higher tumor mutation counts went along with higher counts of expanded intratumoral alpha and beta TCRs.

Described time point: sample taken at primary tumor resection. The donors were more than 70 patients with non-small cell lung cancer that was early-stage and untreated. Unsorted whole RNA samples from tumor, nontumor lung or frozen PBMC were sequenced. The CDR3 extends over 16 amino acids. Unmatched junction bases numbered 9, after V lost 1 base and J lost 9 bases. Germline lookup yields CDR1 SGHVS and CDR2 FQNEAQ. This clonotype was detected many times. As yet, its antigen is unknown. TCRdb used MiXCR to reprocess the 5' RACE reads, holding one entry per CDR3 protein. Here the sample spans tens of thousands of distinct CDR3 sequences, roughly 6.7% being singletons.

The clonotype was recovered from a male donor with early-stage non-small cell lung cancer. The chain combines TRBV7-8 with TRBJ2-1, with 10 bases that match TRBD2. The starting material was lung tumor tissue, obtained at surgery. CDR3 DNA: TGTGCCAGCAGCTTAGGGGGGCTAGCGGGAGCCGGTGAGCAGTTCTTC. It translates to CASSLGGLAGAGEQFF.